Listed below are T cell receptor beta chains from one sample, sequenced in a study of patients and donors after allogeneic stem cell transplantation. Using its own MiXCR run on the RT-PCR reads, TCRdb lists one record per CDR3 protein. The sample records about a million distinct CDR3 sequences, about 20% being singletons. The sequenced sample was blood, either unsorted or a sorted T cell fraction (not recorded which). The receptors originated from a human donor who was either an allogeneic HSCT recipient or a stem cell or donor lymphocyte infusion donor (not recorded which). It is not recorded whose cells these are; they may come from a transplant donor. The CDR3 runs from the conserved cysteine through the conserved F or W. Fields, in order: V gene, J gene, D gene, CDR3 length, clone size, CDR3 protein, CDR3 DNA. A D gene is named only where the DNA matches it firmly. Some rows have no size entry. The others give once, few or many, or a class for an expanded clone.

v_call: TRBV12-3/TRBV12-4
j_call: TRBJ2-3
d_call: NA
cdr3_length: 14
clone_size: NA
cdr3_aa: CASSYGLSTDTQYF
cdr3_nt: TGTGCCAGCAGTTACGGACTAAGCACAGATACGCAGTATTTT

v_call: TRBV5-4
j_call: TRBJ1-2
d_call: TRBD1
cdr3_length: 16
clone_size: NA
cdr3_aa: CASSLGDRASNYGYTF
cdr3_nt: TGTGCCAGCAGCTTGGGCGACAGGGCCTCTAACTATGGCTACACCTTC

v_call: TRBV29-1
j_call: TRBJ1-1
d_call: NA
cdr3_length: 10
clone_size: few
cdr3_aa: CSVHEQAAFF
cdr3_nt: TGCAGCGTCCACGAACAGGCAGCTTTCTTT

v_call: TRBV5-6
j_call: TRBJ1-5
d_call: TRBD1
cdr3_length: 15
clone_size: NA
cdr3_aa: CASSPGGQGRQPQHF
cdr3_nt: TGTGCCAGCAGCCCAGGGGGACAGGGGAGGCAGCCCCAGCATTTT

v_call: TRBV18
j_call: TRBJ1-2
d_call: NA
cdr3_length: 13
clone_size: few
cdr3_aa: CASSPRGTYGYTF
cdr3_nt: TGTGCCAGCTCACCTAGGGGGACCTATGGCTACACCTTC

v_call: TRBV7-3
j_call: TRBJ2-2
d_call: TRBD2
cdr3_length: 15
clone_size: NA
cdr3_aa: CASSFGASGAGELFF
cdr3_nt: TGTGCCAGCAGCTTTGGTGCTAGCGGGGCCGGGGAGCTGTTTTTT

v_call: TRBV12-3/TRBV12-4
j_call: TRBJ2-7
d_call: TRBD2
cdr3_length: 14
clone_size: NA
cdr3_aa: CASSPGTSESEQYF
cdr3_nt: TGTGCCAGCAGTCCCGGGACTAGCGAGTCCGAGCAGTACTTC

v_call: TRBV2
j_call: TRBJ1-3
d_call: NA
cdr3_length: 14
clone_size: few
cdr3_aa: CASSEAGLGNTIYF
cdr3_nt: TGTGCCAGCAGCGAGGCAGGTCTGGGAAACACCATATATTTT

v_call: TRBV6-5
j_call: TRBJ2-5
d_call: NA
cdr3_length: 12
clone_size: NA
cdr3_aa: CASCFSWETQYF
cdr3_nt: TGTGCCAGCTGTTTTTCGTGGGAGACCCAGTACTTC

v_call: TRBV7-9
j_call: TRBJ2-1
d_call: TRBD2
cdr3_length: 16
clone_size: few
cdr3_aa: CASTGLAGGIYNEQFF
cdr3_nt: TGTGCCAGCACCGGACTAGCGGGAGGGATCTACAATGAGCAGTTCTTC

v_call: TRBV20-1
j_call: TRBJ1-2
d_call: NA
cdr3_length: 13
clone_size: few
cdr3_aa: CSARDLKSWGYTF
cdr3_nt: TGCAGTGCTAGAGATCTGAAATCCTGGGGCTACACCTTC

v_call: TRBV5-1
j_call: TRBJ2-2
d_call: TRBD1
cdr3_length: 16
clone_size: few
cdr3_aa: CASRFSTGQVIGELFF
cdr3_nt: TGCGCCAGCAGATTCTCGACAGGGCAGGTCATCGGGGAGCTGTTTTTT

v_call: TRBV10-3
j_call: TRBJ2-3
d_call: TRBD2
cdr3_length: 17
clone_size: few
cdr3_aa: CAISELPGLAGTDTQYF
cdr3_nt: TGTGCCATCAGCGAATTACCGGGACTAGCGGGCACAGATACGCAGTATTTT

v_call: TRBV12-3/TRBV12-4
j_call: TRBJ1-2
d_call: NA
cdr3_length: 15
clone_size: few
cdr3_aa: CASRRDGRANYGYTF
cdr3_nt: TGTGCCAGCAGGAGGGACGGACGAGCTAACTATGGCTACACCTTC

v_call: TRBV4-3
j_call: TRBJ2-2
d_call: NA
cdr3_length: 14
clone_size: NA
cdr3_aa: CASSQDGAAGELFF
cdr3_nt: TGCGCCAGCAGCCAAGATGGGGCTGCCGGGGAGCTGTTTTTT

v_call: TRBV5-1
j_call: TRBJ2-1
d_call: TRBD1
cdr3_length: 14
clone_size: few
cdr3_aa: CASNRGLPYNEQFF
cdr3_nt: TGCGCCAGCAACAGGGGCCTACCCTACAATGAGCAGTTCTTC

v_call: TRBV30
j_call: TRBJ2-7
d_call: NA
cdr3_length: 11
clone_size: few
cdr3_aa: CAWTGRYEQYF
cdr3_nt: TGTGCCTGGACAGGACGCTACGAGCAGTACTTC

v_call: TRBV30
j_call: TRBJ2-5
d_call: TRBD1
cdr3_length: 15
clone_size: few
cdr3_aa: CAWSPGTGRQETQYF
cdr3_nt: TGTGCCTGGAGTCCCGGGACAGGGCGCCAAGAGACCCAGTACTTC

v_call: TRBV11-2
j_call: TRBJ1-2
d_call: TRBD1
cdr3_length: 17
clone_size: NA
cdr3_aa: CASSLALGQGKGGGYTF
cdr3_nt: TGTGCCAGCAGCTTAGCCCTTGGACAGGGCAAGGGAGGTGGCTACACCTTC

v_call: TRBV3-1
j_call: TRBJ2-2
d_call: NA
cdr3_length: 14
clone_size: NA
cdr3_aa: CASSPGPNTGKLFF
cdr3_nt: TGTGCCAGCAGCCCCGGCCCGAACACCGGGAAGCTGTTTTTT

v_call: TRBV10-3
j_call: TRBJ2-1
d_call: NA
cdr3_length: 14
clone_size: NA
cdr3_aa: CAISEFRRAKEQFF
cdr3_nt: TGTGCCATCAGTGAATTCAGGAGGGCCAAAGAGCAGTTCTTC

v_call: TRBV5-6
j_call: TRBJ1-1
d_call: NA
cdr3_length: 16
clone_size: few
cdr3_aa: CASSLNFWTGNTEAFF
cdr3_nt: TGTGCCAGCAGCTTGAACTTTTGGACCGGGAACACTGAAGCTTTCTTT

v_call: TRBV6-2/TRBV6-3
j_call: TRBJ2-7
d_call: NA
cdr3_length: 15
clone_size: NA
cdr3_aa: CASSYWAGNLYEQYF
cdr3_nt: TGTGCCAGCAGTTACTGGGCAGGGAACCTCTACGAGCAGTACTTC

v_call: TRBV27
j_call: TRBJ2-3
d_call: TRBD2
cdr3_length: 16
clone_size: few
cdr3_aa: CASSLSLRGSTDTQYF
cdr3_nt: TGTGCCAGCAGTTTATCGTTGCGGGGGAGCACAGATACGCAGTATTTT

v_call: TRBV3-1
j_call: TRBJ2-7
d_call: TRBD1
cdr3_length: 16
clone_size: NA
cdr3_aa: CASSQKIRQGTYEQYF
cdr3_nt: TGTGCCAGCAGCCAAAAAATTCGACAGGGGACCTACGAGCAGTACTTC

v_call: TRBV5-1
j_call: TRBJ2-3
d_call: NA
cdr3_length: 16
clone_size: NA
cdr3_aa: CASSLVGGLLEDTQYF
cdr3_nt: TGCGCCAGCAGCTTGGTAGGCGGCCTGTTAGAAGATACGCAGTATTTT

v_call: TRBV12-3/TRBV12-4
j_call: TRBJ1-5
d_call: NA
cdr3_length: 13
clone_size: NA
cdr3_aa: CASSRSPNQPQHF
cdr3_nt: TGTGCCAGCAGTCGATCTCCTAATCAGCCCCAGCATTTT

v_call: TRBV29-1
j_call: TRBJ2-1
d_call: TRBD1
cdr3_length: 13
clone_size: few
cdr3_aa: CSVRDRTTYEQFF
cdr3_nt: TGCAGCGTTCGGGACAGAACCACTTATGAGCAGTTCTTC

v_call: TRBV2
j_call: TRBJ2-7
d_call: TRBD1
cdr3_length: 12
clone_size: few
cdr3_aa: CASSGQGPYQYF
cdr3_nt: TGTGCCAGCAGTGGACAGGGGCCCTACCAGTACTTC

v_call: TRBV30
j_call: TRBJ1-5
d_call: NA
cdr3_length: 13
clone_size: NA
cdr3_aa: CAWSGGVNQPQHF
cdr3_nt: TGTGCCTGGAGTGGGGGGGTCAATCAGCCCCAGCATTTT

v_call: TRBV24-1
j_call: TRBJ2-2
d_call: NA
cdr3_length: 15
clone_size: few
cdr3_aa: CATLSTGRDTGELFF
cdr3_nt: TGTGCCACCCTTTCTACGGGTCGAGACACCGGGGAGCTGTTTTTT

v_call: TRBV7-9
j_call: TRBJ1-4
d_call: TRBD1
cdr3_length: 16
clone_size: NA
cdr3_aa: CASSLLQGQSNEKLFF
cdr3_nt: TGTGCCAGCAGCCTTCTTCAGGGACAGAGCAATGAAAAACTGTTTTTT

v_call: TRBV20-1
j_call: TRBJ1-1
d_call: NA
cdr3_length: 13
clone_size: NA
cdr3_aa: CSASESGFTEAFF
cdr3_nt: TGCAGTGCTAGTGAGTCCGGGTTCACTGAAGCTTTCTTT

v_call: TRBV10-3
j_call: TRBJ2-7
d_call: TRBD1
cdr3_length: 15
clone_size: many
cdr3_aa: CAMGQGLGSSYEQYF
cdr3_nt: TGTGCCATGGGACAGGGCTTAGGTTCCTCCTACGAGCAGTACTTC

v_call: TRBV12-3/TRBV12-4
j_call: TRBJ2-1
d_call: NA
cdr3_length: 13
clone_size: few
cdr3_aa: CASRGAGEDEQFF
cdr3_nt: TGTGCCAGCAGGGGGGCGGGAGAAGATGAGCAGTTCTTC

v_call: TRBV7-2
j_call: TRBJ2-1
d_call: NA
cdr3_length: 13
clone_size: NA
cdr3_aa: CASSPPWANEQFF
cdr3_nt: TGTGCCAGCAGCCCCCCATGGGCCAATGAGCAGTTCTTC

v_call: TRBV20-1
j_call: TRBJ2-7
d_call: NA
cdr3_length: 13
clone_size: few
cdr3_aa: CSARSDGGYEQYF
cdr3_nt: TGCAGTGCTCGATCCGACGGGGGTTACGAGCAGTACTTC

v_call: TRBV4-1
j_call: TRBJ2-1
d_call: NA
cdr3_length: 15
clone_size: NA
cdr3_aa: CASSQGESVYNEQFF
cdr3_nt: TGCGCCAGCAGCCAAGGGGAGTCGGTCTACAATGAGCAGTTCTTC

v_call: TRBV29-1
j_call: TRBJ2-1
d_call: TRBD2
cdr3_length: 17
clone_size: few
cdr3_aa: CSVDLLAGGLRYNEQFF
cdr3_nt: TGCAGCGTTGATTTACTCGCGGGGGGCCTTAGGTACAATGAGCAGTTCTTC

v_call: TRBV7-2
j_call: TRBJ2-2
d_call: TRBD2
cdr3_length: 15
clone_size: many
cdr3_aa: CASSFRLAWDGELFF
cdr3_nt: TGTGCCAGCAGCTTCAGACTAGCGTGGGACGGGGAGCTGTTTTTT

v_call: TRBV21-1
j_call: TRBJ2-7
d_call: NA
cdr3_length: 17
clone_size: NA
cdr3_aa: CASSPWGKGQGTYEQYF
cdr3_nt: TGTGCCAGCAGCCCGTGGGGGAAGGGTCAGGGGACCTACGAGCAGTACTTC

v_call: TRBV5-1
j_call: TRBJ1-2
d_call: NA
cdr3_length: 14
clone_size: few
cdr3_aa: CASSLGPENYGYTF
cdr3_nt: TGCGCCAGCAGCTTGGGCCCAGAAAACTATGGCTACACCTTC

v_call: TRBV6-5
j_call: TRBJ2-7
d_call: NA
cdr3_length: 12
clone_size: NA
cdr3_aa: CASGGTSYEQYF
cdr3_nt: TGTGCCAGCGGGGGAACCTCCTACGAGCAGTACTTC